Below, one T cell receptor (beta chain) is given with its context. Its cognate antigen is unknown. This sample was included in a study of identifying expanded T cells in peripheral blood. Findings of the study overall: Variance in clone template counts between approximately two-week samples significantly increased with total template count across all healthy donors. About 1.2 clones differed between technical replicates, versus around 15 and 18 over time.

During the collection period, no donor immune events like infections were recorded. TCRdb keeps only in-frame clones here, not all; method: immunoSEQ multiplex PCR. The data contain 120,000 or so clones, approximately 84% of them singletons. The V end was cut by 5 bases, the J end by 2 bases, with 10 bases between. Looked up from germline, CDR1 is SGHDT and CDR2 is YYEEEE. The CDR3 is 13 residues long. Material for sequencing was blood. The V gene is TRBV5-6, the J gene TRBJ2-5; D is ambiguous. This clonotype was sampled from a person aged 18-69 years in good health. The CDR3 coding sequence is TGTGCCAGCAGGGGCTCCGGGCAAGAGACCCAGTACTTC. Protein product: CASRGSGQETQYF. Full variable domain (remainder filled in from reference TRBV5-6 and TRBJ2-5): DAGVTQSPTHLIKTRGQQVTLRCSPKSGHDTVSWYQQALGQGPQFIFQYYEEEERQRGNFPDRFSGHQFPNYSSELNVNALLLGDSALYLCASRGSGQETQYFGPGTRLLVL.